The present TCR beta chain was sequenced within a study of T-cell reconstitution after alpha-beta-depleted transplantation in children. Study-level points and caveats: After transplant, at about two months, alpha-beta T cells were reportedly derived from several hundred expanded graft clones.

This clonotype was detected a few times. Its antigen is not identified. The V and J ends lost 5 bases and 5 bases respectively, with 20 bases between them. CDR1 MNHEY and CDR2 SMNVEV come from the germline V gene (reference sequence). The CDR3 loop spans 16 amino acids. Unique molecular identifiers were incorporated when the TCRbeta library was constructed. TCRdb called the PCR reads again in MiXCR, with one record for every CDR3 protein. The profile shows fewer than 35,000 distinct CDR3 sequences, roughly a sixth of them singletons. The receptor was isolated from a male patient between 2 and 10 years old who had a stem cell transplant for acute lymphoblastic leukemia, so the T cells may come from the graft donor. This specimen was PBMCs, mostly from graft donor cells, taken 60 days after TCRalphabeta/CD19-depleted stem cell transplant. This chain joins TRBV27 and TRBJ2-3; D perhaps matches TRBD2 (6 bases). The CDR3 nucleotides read TGTGCCAGCAGTGACTACCGGAGGGGAGCCGAAGATACGCAGTATTTT. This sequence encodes CASSDYRRGAEDTQYF.